The subject of this entry is one T cell receptor beta chain. Antigen: not known. The library was built for alpha chains, so this beta chain is an off-target read and its size means little. The time point here: sample taken at primary tumor resection. The donor group consisted of over 60 patients who had untreated, early-stage non-small cell lung cancer. This sample was taken from a study of spatial heterogeneity in lung cancer. General study results and limits: For expanded intratumoral alpha and beta TCRs, counts tracked tumor mutation counts.

Germline V gene data show CDR1 as DFQATT and CDR2 as SNEGSKA (reference sequence). V gave up 0 bases and J gave up 6 bases; unmatched junction bases: 6. The CDR3 contains 15 residues. TCRdb re-called the 5' RACE reads with MiXCR, one entry per CDR3 protein. This sample has approximately 15,000 distinct CDR3 sequences, with 6.2% found just once. This TCR was recovered from a male donor with early-stage non-small cell lung cancer. V usage is TRBV20-1 and J usage is TRBJ1-5; 9 bases line up with TRBD1. The input for sequencing was lung tumor tissue, taken at surgery. In DNA, the CDR3 is TGCAGTGCTAGAGATGGGGACAGGGCGGGTCAGCCCCAGCATTTT. Translation: CSARDGDRAGQPQHF.